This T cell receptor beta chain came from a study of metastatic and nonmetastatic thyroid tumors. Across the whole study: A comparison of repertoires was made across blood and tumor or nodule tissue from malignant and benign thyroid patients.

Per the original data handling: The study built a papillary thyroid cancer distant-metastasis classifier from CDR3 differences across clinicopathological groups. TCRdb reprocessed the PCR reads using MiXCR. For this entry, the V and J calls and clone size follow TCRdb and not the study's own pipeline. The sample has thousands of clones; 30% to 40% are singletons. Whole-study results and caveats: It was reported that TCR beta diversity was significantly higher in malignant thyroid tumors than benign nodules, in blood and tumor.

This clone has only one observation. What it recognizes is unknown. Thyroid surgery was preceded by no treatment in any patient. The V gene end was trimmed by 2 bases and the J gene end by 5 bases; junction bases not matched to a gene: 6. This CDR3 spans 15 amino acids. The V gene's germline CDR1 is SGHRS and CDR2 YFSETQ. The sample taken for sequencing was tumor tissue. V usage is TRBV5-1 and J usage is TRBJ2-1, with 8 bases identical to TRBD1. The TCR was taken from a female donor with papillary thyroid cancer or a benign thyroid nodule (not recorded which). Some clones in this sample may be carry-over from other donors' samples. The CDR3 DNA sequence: TGCGCCAGCAGCTTTCTGACAGGGGCCCACAATGAGCAGTTCTTC. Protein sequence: CASSFLTGAHNEQFF.